This T cell receptor beta chain was observed in a study of cytotoxic CD8 clonotypes in ibrutinib-treated CLL. About the research overall: Response samples followed a median 12 months of treatment, range 6 to 36. Overall study results and limits: Clonality was elevated at ibrutinib response and had returned toward baseline at progression.

Comment on this clone: Its antigen remains unidentified.

Data came from immunoSEQ multiplex PCR; TCRdb stores just in-frame clones and leaves some out. The repertoire holds roughly 15,000 clones, with around 64% as singletons. This specimen was PBMCs, taken before ibrutinib treatment. The clonotype originates from a human donor with chronic lymphocytic leukemia.

This CDR3 reads CASSSSGSTDTQYF. CDR3 DNA: TGTGCCAGCAGCTCTAGCGGGAGCACAGATACGCAGTATTTT. The V and J genes are TRBV7-9 and TRBJ2-3; 8 bases match TRBD2. Germline values: CDR1 SEHNR, CDR2 FQNEAQ (reference sequence). Unmatched junction bases numbered 0, after V lost 4 bases and J lost 0 bases. The CDR3 is made up of 14 amino acids.